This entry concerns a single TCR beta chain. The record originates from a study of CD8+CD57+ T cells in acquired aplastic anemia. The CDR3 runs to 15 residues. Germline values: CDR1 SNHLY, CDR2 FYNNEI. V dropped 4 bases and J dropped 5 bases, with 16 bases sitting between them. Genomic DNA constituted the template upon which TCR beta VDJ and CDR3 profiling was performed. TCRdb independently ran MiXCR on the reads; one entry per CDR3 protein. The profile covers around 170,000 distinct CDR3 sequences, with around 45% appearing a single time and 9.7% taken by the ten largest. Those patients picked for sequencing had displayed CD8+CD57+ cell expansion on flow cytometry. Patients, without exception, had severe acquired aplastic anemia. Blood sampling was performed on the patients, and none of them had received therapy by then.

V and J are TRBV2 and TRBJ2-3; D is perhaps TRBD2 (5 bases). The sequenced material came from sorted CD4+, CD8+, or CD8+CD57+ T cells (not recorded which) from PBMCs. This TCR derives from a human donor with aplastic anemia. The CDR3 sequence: CASSGGQRILDTQYF. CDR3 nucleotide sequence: TGTGCCAGCAGTGGCGGGCAGAGGATATTAGATACGCAGTATTTT.